The following is a T cell receptor beta chain sequence with its context. These data belong to a study of blood T cell repertoires in COVID-19. Turning to the study itself: Samples representing acute and convalescent COVID-19 were sourced from the United States, Italy and Spain. Sources were T cells, B-cell-depleted T cells, or PBMCs; the material itself was cDNA or gDNA.

V dropped 5 bases and J dropped 1; count of bases not matched to a gene: 6. Germline V gives CDR1 SGHVS, CDR2 FQNEAQ. CDR3 length: 15 residues. Clones were read by immunoSEQ multiplex PCR, and TCRdb kept only the in-frame ones, dropping some. The sample includes around 250,000 clones, approximately 83% of them seen just once. The chain is built from TRBV7-8 and TRBJ2-5; 8 bases are a match to TRBD2. The clonotype was recovered from a woman aged 45-65 years who had recovered from COVID-19. Sequencing used PBMCs or T cells enriched from blood (not recorded which). The CDR3 reads CASSPREGSQETQYF. The CDR3 region has the DNA TGTGCCAGCAGCCCCCGGGAGGGAAGCCAAGAGACCCAGTACTTC.